The present T cell receptor (beta chain) was sequenced within a study of blood T cells in healthy people across ages. The use of a sample-barcoded 5' primer and a J-beta primer mix characterized a second PCR of roughly 7 to 11 cycles. The authors tagged each cDNA molecule using a template-switch adaptor with 12 random nucleotides. TCRdb called the 5' RACE reads again in MiXCR, with one record for every CDR3 protein. The sample consists of 1.8 million or so distinct CDR3 sequences, roughly 43% of them appearing once. Every donor contributed 8 to 10 milliliters of peripheral blood by blood draw. General study points: Estimates based on one million T cells were treated as lower bounds. The CMV status of each donor remained undetermined, and this could have confounded shifts in expanded clonotypes.

The V end lost 0 bases, the J end lost 11 bases, and 16 bases lay between the germline ends. Germline lookup yields CDR1 LGHDT and CDR2 YNNKEL (reference sequence). The CDR3 totals 14 residues. Concerning this clonotype itself: The antigen is undetermined.

The rearrangement uses TRBV3-1 and TRBJ1-1; a possible D gene is TRBD1 (5 bases). Material for sequencing was blood. The receptor comes from a human donor in good health. CDR3 sequence reads: CASSQETDMGEAFF. The CDR3 DNA sequence: TGTGCCAGCAGCCAAGAGACCGACATGGGGGAGGCTTTCTTT.